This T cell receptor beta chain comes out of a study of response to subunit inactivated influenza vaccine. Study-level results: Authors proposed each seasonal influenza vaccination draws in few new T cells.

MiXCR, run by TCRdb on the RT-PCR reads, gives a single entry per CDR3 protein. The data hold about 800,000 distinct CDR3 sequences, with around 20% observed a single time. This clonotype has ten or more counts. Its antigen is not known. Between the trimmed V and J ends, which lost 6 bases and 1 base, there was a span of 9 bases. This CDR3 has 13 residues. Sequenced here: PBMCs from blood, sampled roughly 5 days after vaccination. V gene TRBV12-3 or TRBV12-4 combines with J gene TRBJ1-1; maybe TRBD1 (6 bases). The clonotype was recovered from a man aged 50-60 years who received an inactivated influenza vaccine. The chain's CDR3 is CASRNRENTEAFF. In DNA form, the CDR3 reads TGTGCCAGCAGGAACAGGGAGAACACTGAAGCTTTCTTT.